This T cell receptor (beta chain) derives from a study of blood T cell repertoires in COVID-19. Trimming left V 7 bases short and J 4 bases short, with 23 bases between. CDR3 size: 17 residues. Germline CDR1 and CDR2: LNHDA and SQIVND (reference sequence). TCRdb keeps only in-frame clones here, not all; method: immunoSEQ multiplex PCR. This sample yields hundreds of thousands of clones, of which under 90% are seen a single time; roughly 4.8% belongs to the top ten. Clinical histories supplied by participants themselves formed the basis of cohort assignment. The sequence derives from a woman in her forties or fifties who had been exposed to COVID-19. The rearrangement uses TRBV19 and TRBJ1-5, with D possibly being TRBD1 (6 bases). Sequenced sample: PBMCs or T cells enriched from blood (not recorded which). The CDR3 sequence is CASTPSGVAQGNQPQHF. The CDR3 DNA sequence: TGTGCCAGTACCCCCTCCGGGGTCGCCCAGGGGAATCAGCCCCAGCATTTT.